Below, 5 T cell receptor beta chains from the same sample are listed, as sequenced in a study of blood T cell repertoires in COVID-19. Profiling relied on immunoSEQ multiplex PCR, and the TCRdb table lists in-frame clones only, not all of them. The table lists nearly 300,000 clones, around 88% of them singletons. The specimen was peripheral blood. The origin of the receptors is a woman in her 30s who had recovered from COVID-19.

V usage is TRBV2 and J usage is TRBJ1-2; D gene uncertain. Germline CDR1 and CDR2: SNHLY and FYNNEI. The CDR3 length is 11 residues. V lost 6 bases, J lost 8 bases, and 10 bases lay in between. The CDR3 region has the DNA TGTGCCAGCAGCCCCTACCAAGGCTACACCTTC. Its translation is CASSPYQGYTF.

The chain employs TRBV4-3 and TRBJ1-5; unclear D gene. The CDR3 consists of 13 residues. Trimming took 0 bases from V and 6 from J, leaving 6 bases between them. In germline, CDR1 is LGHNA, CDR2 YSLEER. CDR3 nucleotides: TGCGCCAGCAGCCAAGATCGAGGTCAGCCCCAGCATTTT. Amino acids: CASSQDRGQPQHF.

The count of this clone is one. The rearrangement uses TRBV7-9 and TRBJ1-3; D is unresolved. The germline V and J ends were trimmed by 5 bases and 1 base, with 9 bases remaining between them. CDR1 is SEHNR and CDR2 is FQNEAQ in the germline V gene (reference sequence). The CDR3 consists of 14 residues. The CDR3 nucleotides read TGTGCCAGCAGCCAAGGGAGGTCTGGAAACACCATATATTTT. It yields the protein CASSQGRSGNTIYF.

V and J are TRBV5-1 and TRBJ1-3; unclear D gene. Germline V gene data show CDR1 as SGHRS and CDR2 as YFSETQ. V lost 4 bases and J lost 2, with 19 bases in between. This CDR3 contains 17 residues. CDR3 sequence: CASSPGGFPTTGNTIYF. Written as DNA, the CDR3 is TGCGCCAGCAGCCCCGGAGGGTTCCCCACCACTGGAAACACCATATATTTT.

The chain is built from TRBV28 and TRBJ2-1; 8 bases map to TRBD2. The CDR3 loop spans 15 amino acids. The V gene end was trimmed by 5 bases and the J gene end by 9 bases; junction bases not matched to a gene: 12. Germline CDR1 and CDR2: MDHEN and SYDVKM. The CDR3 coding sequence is TGTGCCAGCAGTATACACAATGGCGGGGGGCTTGAGCAGTTCTTC. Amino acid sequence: CASSIHNGGGLEQFF.